In this sample, the clone carrying this T cell receptor beta chain turned up a few times. The data originate from a study of T cell changes during pregnancy in multiple sclerosis. Assay used: immunoSEQ multiplex PCR; TCRdb lists only in-frame clones, some missing. This table holds more than 65,000 clones, 90% to 95% found once. The CDR3 has 13 residues. The V gene's germline CDR1 is MNHEY and CDR2 SMNVEV (reference sequence). The V gene lost 4 bases and the J gene lost 5 bases, with 11 bases spanning the gap. The source material was CD4+ T cells from peripheral blood mononuclear cells, sampled before pregnancy. The TCR was taken from a female donor with multiple sclerosis, enrolled in a pregnancy study. The chain couples TRBV27 to TRBJ1-1; a possible D gene is TRBD1 (5 bases). The CDR3 sequence is CASSSAGRTEAFF. CDR3 nucleotide sequence: TGTGCCAGCAGTTCCGCGGGACGGACTGAAGCTTTCTTT.